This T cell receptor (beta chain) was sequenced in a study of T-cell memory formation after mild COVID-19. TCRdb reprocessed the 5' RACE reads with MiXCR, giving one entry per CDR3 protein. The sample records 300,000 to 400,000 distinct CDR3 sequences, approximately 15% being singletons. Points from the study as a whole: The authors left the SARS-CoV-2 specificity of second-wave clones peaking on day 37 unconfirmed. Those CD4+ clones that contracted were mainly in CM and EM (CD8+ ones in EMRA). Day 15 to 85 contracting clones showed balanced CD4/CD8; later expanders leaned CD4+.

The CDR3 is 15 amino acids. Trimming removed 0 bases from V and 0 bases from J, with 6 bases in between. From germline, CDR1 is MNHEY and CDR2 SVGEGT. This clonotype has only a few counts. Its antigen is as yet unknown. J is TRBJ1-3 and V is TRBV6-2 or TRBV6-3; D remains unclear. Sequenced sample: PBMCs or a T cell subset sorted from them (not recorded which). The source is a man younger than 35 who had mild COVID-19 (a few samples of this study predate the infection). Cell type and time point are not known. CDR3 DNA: TGTGCCAGCAGTTACTCGCGCAGCTCTGGAAACACCATATATTTT. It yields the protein CASSYSRSSGNTIYF.